This TCR beta chain was captured by sequencing in a study of blood T cell repertoires in COVID-19. Study details: Acute and convalescent COVID-19 specimens originated in the United States, Italy and Spain.

The CDR3 totals 13 residues. CDR1 is SGHVS, CDR2 FNYEAQ, per germline. Losses at the gene ends were 5 bases for V and 7 bases for J; bases not matched to a gene: 5. Original data processing: It was from reference gene primer amplification that nucleated cell counts were estimated. Measured with immunoSEQ multiplex PCR; TCRdb has only the in-frame clones, and not every one. Clonal size and the V and J genes are those of that table, whereas D and trimming came from the DNA. This table holds over 100,000 clones, more than 80% found once. The clonotype originates from a human donor in a cohort sampled during active COVID-19. Sequences were obtained from peripheral blood. The chain combines TRBV7-6 with TRBJ2-7; 10 bases fit TRBD1. The CDR3 nucleotides read TGTGCCAGCAGCCGACAGGGGGCAACAGAGCAGTACTTC. Amino acids: CASSRQGATEQYF.